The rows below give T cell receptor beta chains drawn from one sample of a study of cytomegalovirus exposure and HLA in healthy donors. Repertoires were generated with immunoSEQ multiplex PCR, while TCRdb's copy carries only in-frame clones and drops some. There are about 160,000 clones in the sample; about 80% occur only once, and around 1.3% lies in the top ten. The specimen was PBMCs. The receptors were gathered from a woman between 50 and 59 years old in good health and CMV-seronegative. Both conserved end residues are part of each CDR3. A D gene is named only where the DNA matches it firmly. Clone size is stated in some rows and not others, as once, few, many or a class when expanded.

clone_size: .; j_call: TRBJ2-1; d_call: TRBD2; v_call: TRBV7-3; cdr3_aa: CASSPQGAGVSNEQFF; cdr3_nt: TGTGCCAGCAGCCCCCAGGGAGCGGGAGTCTCTAATGAGCAGTTCTTC
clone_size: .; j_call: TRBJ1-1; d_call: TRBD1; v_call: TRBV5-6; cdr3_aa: CASRIGTGTDTEAFF; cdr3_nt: TGTGCCAGCAGAATCGGGACAGGGACTGACACTGAAGCTTTCTTT
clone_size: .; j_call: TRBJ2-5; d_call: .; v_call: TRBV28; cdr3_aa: CASSFKQGGETQYF; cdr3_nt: TGTGCCAGCAGTTTTAAACAGGGCGGAGAGACCCAGTACTTC
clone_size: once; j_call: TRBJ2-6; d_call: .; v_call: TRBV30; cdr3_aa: CAWQPGGPGANVLTF; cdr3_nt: TGTGCCTGGCAGCCGGGGGGCCCTGGGGCCAACGTCCTGACTTTC
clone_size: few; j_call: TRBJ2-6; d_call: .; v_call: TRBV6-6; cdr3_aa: CASNGLQQSGANVLTF; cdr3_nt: TGTGCCAGCAATGGGTTACAACAGTCTGGGGCCAACGTCCTGACTTTC
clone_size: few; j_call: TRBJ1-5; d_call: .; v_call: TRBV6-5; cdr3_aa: CASSPGGRVGQPQHF; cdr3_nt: TGTGCCAGCAGCCCTGGGGGCAGGGTTGGGCAGCCCCAGCATTTT
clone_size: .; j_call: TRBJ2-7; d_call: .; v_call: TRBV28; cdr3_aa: CASSPHDSRQEQYF; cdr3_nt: TGTGCCAGCAGTCCTCACGACAGTAGACAGGAGCAGTACTTC
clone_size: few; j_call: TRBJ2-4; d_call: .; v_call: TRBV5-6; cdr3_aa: CASSFSGIAKNIQYF; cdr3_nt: TGTGCCAGCAGCTTTTCGGGAATAGCCAAAAACATTCAGTACTTC
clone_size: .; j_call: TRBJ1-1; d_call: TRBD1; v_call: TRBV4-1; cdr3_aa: CASSHLGQLVSEAFF; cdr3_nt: TGCGCCAGCAGCCACCTGGGACAGCTAGTCTCTGAAGCTTTCTTT
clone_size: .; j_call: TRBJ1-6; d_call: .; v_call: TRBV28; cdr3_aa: CASSLMRLSSKNSPLHF; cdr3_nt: TGTGCCAGCAGTTTAATGCGTCTCTCCTCAAAAAATTCACCCCTCCACTTT
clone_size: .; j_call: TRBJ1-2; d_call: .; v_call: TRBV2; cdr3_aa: CASSVGKTAHGYTF; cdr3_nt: TGTGCCAGCAGTGTTGGTAAAACAGCCCATGGCTACACCTTC
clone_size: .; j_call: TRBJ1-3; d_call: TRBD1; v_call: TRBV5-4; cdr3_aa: CASSSGQAVSGNTIYF; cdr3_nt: TGTGCCAGCAGCAGTGGACAGGCGGTCTCTGGAAACACCATATATTTT
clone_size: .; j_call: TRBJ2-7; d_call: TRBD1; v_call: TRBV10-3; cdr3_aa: CAISESLGGTGGEQYF; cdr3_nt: TGTGCCATCAGTGAGTCGCTAGGGGGGACAGGGGGCGAGCAGTACTTC
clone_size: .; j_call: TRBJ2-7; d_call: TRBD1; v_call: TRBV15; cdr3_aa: CATSRVYWDRTYEQYF; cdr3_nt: TGTGCCACCAGCAGAGTGTATTGGGACAGGACCTACGAGCAGTACTTC
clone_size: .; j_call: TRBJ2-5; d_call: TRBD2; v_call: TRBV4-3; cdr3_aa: CASSQLATSGKETQYF; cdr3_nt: TGCGCCAGCAGCCAACTAGCTACTAGCGGGAAAGAGACCCAGTACTTC
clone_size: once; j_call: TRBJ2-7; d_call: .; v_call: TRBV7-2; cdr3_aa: CASSLLTGLYEQYF; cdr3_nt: TGTGCCAGCAGCTTACTTACGGGACTCTACGAGCAGTACTTC
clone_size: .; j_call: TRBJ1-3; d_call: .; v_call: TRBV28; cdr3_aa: CASSSLFSGNTIYF; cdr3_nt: TGTGCCAGCAGTTCCCTCTTTTCTGGAAACACCATATATTTT
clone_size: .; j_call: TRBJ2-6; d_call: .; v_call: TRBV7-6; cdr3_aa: CASSPVFSGANVLTF; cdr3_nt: TGTGCCAGCAGCCCCGTTTTCTCTGGGGCCAACGTCCTGACTTTC
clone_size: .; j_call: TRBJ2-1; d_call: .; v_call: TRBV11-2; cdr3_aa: CASSLTAYNEQFF; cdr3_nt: TGTGCCAGCAGCTTGACAGCCTACAATGAGCAGTTCTTC
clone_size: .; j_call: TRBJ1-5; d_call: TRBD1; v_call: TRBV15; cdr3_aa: CATKGGGYYDQPQHF; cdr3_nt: TGTGCCACCAAAGGAGGGGGCTACTATGATCAGCCCCAGCATTTT
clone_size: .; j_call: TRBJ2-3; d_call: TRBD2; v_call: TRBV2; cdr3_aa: CASKGTSGGADTQYF; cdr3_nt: TGTGCCAGCAAGGGGACTAGCGGGGGGGCGGATACGCAGTATTTT
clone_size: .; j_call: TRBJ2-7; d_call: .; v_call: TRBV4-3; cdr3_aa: CASSQDFRQGGYEQYF; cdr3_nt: TGCGCCAGCAGCCAAGATTTCCGACAGGGAGGCTACGAGCAGTACTTC
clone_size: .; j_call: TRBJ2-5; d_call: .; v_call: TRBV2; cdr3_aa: CASSTDRISETQYF; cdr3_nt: TGTGCCAGCAGCACGGACAGAATAAGCGAGACCCAGTACTTC
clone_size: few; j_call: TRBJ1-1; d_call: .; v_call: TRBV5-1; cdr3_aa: CASSLAGGYTEAFF; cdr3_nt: TGCGCCAGCAGCTTGGCGGGGGGCTACACTGAAGCTTTCTTT
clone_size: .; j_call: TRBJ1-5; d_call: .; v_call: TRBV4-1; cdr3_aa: CASSPRTVLNQPQHF; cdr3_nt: TGCGCCAGCAGCCCTAGGACAGTGCTCAATCAGCCCCAGCATTTT
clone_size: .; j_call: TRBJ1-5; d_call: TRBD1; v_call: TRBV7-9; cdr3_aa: CASSRYDRGLGQPQHF; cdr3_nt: TGTGCCAGCAGCCGATACGACAGGGGGCTTGGTCAGCCCCAGCATTTT
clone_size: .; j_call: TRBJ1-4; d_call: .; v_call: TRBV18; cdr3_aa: CASSPLAAATNEKLFF; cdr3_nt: TGTGCCAGCTCACCACTGGCGGCTGCAACTAATGAAAAACTGTTTTTT
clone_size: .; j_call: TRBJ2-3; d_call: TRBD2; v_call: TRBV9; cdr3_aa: CASSEGERGGRDTQYF; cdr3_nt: TGTGCCAGCAGTGAGGGGGAGCGGGGGGGAAGAGATACGCAGTATTTT
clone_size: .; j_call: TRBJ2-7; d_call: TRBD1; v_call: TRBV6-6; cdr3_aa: CASRGSGQTYEQYF; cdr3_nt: TGTGCCAGCAGAGGTTCGGGACAGACTTACGAGCAGTACTTC
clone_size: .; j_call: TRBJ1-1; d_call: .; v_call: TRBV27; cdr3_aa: CASSSPGRPSEAFF; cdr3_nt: TGTGCCAGCAGTTCACCGGGGAGGCCTTCTGAAGCTTTCTTT
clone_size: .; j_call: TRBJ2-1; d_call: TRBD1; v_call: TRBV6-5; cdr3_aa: CASSSQGAYNEQFF; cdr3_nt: TGTGCCAGCAGTTCACAGGGGGCCTACAATGAGCAGTTCTTC
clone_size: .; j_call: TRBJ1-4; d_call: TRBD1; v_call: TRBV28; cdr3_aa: CATRPGTVYEKLFF; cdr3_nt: TGTGCCACGCGTCCCGGGACAGTTTATGAAAAACTGTTTTTT
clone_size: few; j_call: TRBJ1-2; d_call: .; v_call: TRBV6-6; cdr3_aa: CAHRAGVVSGYTF; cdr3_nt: TGTGCCCACAGGGCAGGGGTGGTCTCTGGCTACACCTTC
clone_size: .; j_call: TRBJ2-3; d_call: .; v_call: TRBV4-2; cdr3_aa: CASSQEGAGEGADTQYF; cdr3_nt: TGTGCCAGCAGCCAAGAGGGGGCAGGGGAGGGAGCAGATACGCAGTATTTT
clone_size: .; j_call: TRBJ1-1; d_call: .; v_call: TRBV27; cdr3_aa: CASSFLGTEAFF; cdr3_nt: TGTGCCAGCAGTTTTCTCGGCACTGAAGCTTTCTTT
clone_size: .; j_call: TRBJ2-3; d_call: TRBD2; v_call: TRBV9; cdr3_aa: CASSSRLAGAGDTQYF; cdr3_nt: TGTGCCAGCAGCTCCCGACTAGCGGGAGCTGGAGATACGCAGTATTTT
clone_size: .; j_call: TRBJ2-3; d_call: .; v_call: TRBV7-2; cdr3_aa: CASSLGRGTDTQYF; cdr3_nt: TGTGCCAGCAGCTTAGGGAGGGGCACAGATACGCAGTATTTT
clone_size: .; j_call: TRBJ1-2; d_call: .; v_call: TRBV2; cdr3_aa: CASSVSGGRGANYGYTF; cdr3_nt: TGTGCCAGCAGTGTCTCGGGGGGCAGGGGAGCTAACTATGGCTACACCTTC
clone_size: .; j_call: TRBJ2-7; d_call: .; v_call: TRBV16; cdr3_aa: CASSHFRTAYEQYF; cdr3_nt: TGTGCCAGCAGCCATTTCCGGACAGCATACGAGCAGTACTTC
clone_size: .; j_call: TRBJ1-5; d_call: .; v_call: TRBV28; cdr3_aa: CASSLTGSGNQPQHF; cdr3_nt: TGTGCCAGCAGCCTAACAGGGTCGGGCAATCAGCCCCAGCATTTT
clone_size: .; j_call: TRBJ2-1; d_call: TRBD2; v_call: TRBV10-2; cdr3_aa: CASNGLAGGPNNEQFF; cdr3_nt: TGCGCCAGCAATGGACTAGCGGGGGGGCCAAACAATGAGCAGTTCTTC
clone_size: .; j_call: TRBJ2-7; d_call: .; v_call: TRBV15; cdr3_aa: CATSPGEGYEQYF; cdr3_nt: TGTGCCACCAGCCCTGGCGAGGGCTACGAGCAGTACTTC
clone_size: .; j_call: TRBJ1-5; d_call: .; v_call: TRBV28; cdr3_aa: CASSLAGNLNQPQHF; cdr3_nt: TGTGCCAGCAGTTTGGCCGGGAACCTCAATCAGCCCCAGCATTTT
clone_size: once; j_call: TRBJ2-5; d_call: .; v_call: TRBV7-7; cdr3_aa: CASSLLTTGEETQYF; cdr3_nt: TGTGCTAGCAGCCTCCTAACAACAGGAGAAGAGACCCAGTACTTC